The present entry profiles one T cell receptor beta chain with its context. Its antigen is unidentified. This record comes from a study of Tregs in tolerant kidney transplant recipients. Study-wide points: Tregs expanded with activated donor B cells seemed most donor-specific.

The protocol was immunoSEQ multiplex PCR, while the TCRdb copy is restricted to in-frame clones and leaves out a portion. The repertoire consists of roughly 250,000 clones, with about 86% occurring once and the leading ten covering under 0.65%. Unstimulated Tregs (CD4+CD25+CD127-) and CD4+CD25- non-Tregs were sorted from PBMCs. The CDR3 runs to 12 residues. Germline CDR1 SQVTM, CDR2 ANQGSEA. The germline V and J ends were trimmed by 5 bases and 1 base, with 8 bases remaining between them. Sequenced input: CD4+ T cells from blood. The source of this sequence is a human donor in good health. The chain employs TRBV29-1 and TRBJ1-1, with D perhaps TRBD1 (6 bases). This CDR3 reads CSVTTGNTEAFF. CDR3 coding DNA: TGCAGCGTTACGACAGGGAACACTGAAGCTTTCTTT.